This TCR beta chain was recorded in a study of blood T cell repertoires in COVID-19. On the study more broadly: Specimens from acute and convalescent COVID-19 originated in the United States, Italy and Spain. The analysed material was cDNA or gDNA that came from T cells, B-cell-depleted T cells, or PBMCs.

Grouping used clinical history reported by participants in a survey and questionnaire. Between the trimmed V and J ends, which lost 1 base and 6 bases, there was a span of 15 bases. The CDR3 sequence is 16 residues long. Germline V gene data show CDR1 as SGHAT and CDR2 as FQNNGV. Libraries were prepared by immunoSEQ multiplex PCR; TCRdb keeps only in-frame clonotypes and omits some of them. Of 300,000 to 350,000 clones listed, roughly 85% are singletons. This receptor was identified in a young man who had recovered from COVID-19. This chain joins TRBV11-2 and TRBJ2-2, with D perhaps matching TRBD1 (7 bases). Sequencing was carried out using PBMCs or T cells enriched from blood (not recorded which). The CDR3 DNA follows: TGTGCCAGCAGCTTAGTAGGGCAGGGGGGCGCCGGGGAGCTGTTTTTT. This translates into CASSLVGQGGAGELFF.